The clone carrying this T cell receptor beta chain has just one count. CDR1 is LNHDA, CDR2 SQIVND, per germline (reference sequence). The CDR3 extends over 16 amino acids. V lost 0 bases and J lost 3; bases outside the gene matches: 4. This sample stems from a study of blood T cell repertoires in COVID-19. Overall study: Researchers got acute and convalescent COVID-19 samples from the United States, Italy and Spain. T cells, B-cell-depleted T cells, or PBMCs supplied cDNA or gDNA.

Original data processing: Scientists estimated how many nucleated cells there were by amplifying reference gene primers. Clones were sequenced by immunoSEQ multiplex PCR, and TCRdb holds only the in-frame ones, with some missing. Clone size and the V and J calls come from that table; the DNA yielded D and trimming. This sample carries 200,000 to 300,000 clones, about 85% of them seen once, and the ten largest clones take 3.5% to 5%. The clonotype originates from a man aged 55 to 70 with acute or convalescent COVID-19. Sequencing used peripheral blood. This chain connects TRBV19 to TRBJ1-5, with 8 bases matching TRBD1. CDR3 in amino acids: CASSIDPTGANQPQHF. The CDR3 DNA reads TGTGCCAGTAGTATAGATCCGACAGGGGCCAATCAGCCCCAGCATTTT. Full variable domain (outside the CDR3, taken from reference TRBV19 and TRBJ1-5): DGGITQSPKYLFRKEGQNVTLSCEQNLNHDAMYWYRQDPGQGLRLIYYSQIVNDFQKGDIAEGYSVSREKKESFPLTVTSAQKNPTAFYLCASSIDPTGANQPQHFGDGTRLSIL.